The next 15 T cell receptor beta chains were all read from a single sample in a study of blood T cell repertoires in COVID-19. Assay used: immunoSEQ multiplex PCR; TCRdb lists only in-frame clones, some missing. The sample yields some 180,000 clones, 65% to 85% seen once. Sequences were obtained from PBMCs or T cells enriched from blood (not recorded which). These receptors were taken from a woman between 25 and 40 years old who had been exposed to COVID-19.

The chain is built from TRBV7-2 and TRBJ2-1; TRBD1 is a possible D gene (5 bases). Looked up from germline, CDR1 is SGHTA and CDR2 is FQGNSA. This CDR3 is 17 amino acids long. The V end was cut by 2 bases, the J end by 0 bases, with 14 bases between. CDR3: CASSLPGQGDSYNEQFF. The CDR3 bases are TGTGCCAGCAGCTTACCAGGTCAAGGGGACTCCTACAATGAGCAGTTCTTC.

The gene calls are TRBV5-1 and TRBJ1-2; D not resolved. Germline V gene sequence: CDR1 SGHRS, CDR2 YFSETQ. The CDR3 has 15 amino acids. V lost 4 bases, J lost 4 bases, and 17 bases lay in between. The CDR3 loop is CASSQAGSNLYGYTF. The CDR3 bases are TGCGCCAGCAGCCAGGCGGGGAGTAATCTCTATGGCTACACCTTC. Filled out from reference TRBV5-1 and TRBJ1-2, the complete variable domain reads KAGVTQTPRYLIKTRGQQVTLSCSPISGHRSVSWYQQTPGQGLQFLFEYFSETQRNKGNFPGRFSGRQFSNSRSEMNVSTLELGDSALYLCASSQAGSNLYGYTFGSGTRLTVV.

This chain uses TRBV6-1 with TRBJ1-2, with 10 bases lining up with TRBD1. The CDR3 consists of 14 residues. J was trimmed by 3 bases and V by 6 bases; bases with no gene match: 4. CDR1 is MNHNS and CDR2 is SASEGT in the germline V gene. CDR3 amino acids: CASRTGQGDYGYTF. CDR3 nucleotides: TGTGCCAGCAGGACCGGACAGGGGGACTATGGCTACACCTTC.

The chain links TRBV5-1 to TRBJ2-3; TRBD2 aligns across 14 bases. V shed 5 bases, J shed 10 bases, and the junction held 3 bases outside the gene matches. Per germline, CDR1 SGHRS and CDR2 YFSETQ. This CDR3 has 13 residues. CDR3 bases: TGCGCCAGCAGTGGGACTAGCGGGGGTTCGCAGTATTTT. It codes for CASSGTSGGSQYF.

This clone was counted a single time. J is TRBJ1-1 and V is TRBV4-2, with a tentative D call TRBD1 (5 bases). Germline lookup yields CDR1 LGHNA and CDR2 YNFKEQ. CDR3 length: 13 residues. Trimming cost V 0 bases and J 8 bases, with 10 bases left between them. CDR3 nucleotides: TGTGCCAGCAGCCAAGAGGGGGGTCTAGAAGCTTTCTTT. It yields the protein CASSQEGGLEAFF.

The CDR3, as DNA: TGTGCCAGCAGCTTAGGAGTCTCGAGCTCCTACGAGCAGTACTTC. This translates into CASSLGVSSSYEQYF. The chain couples TRBV11-2 to TRBJ2-7, with D unresolved. This CDR3 contains 15 residues. Looked up from germline, CDR1 is SGHAT and CDR2 is FQNNGV. Trimming pared 1 base from V and 0 bases from J, leaving 10 bases between.

The chain couples TRBV19 to TRBJ1-6, with D possibly being TRBD1 (5 bases). Trimming cost V 7 bases and J 4 bases, with 11 bases left between them. CDR1 is LNHDA, CDR2 SQIVND, per germline (reference sequence). The CDR3 runs to 14 residues. CDR3 loop: CASNWGEYNSPLHF. In DNA form, the CDR3 reads TGTGCCAGTAACTGGGGGGAATATAATTCACCCCTCCACTTT.

The chain uses TRBV3-1 (or the pseudogene TRBV3-2) and TRBJ2-5; D is uncertain. Germline V gene lookup returns CDR1 LGHDT and CDR2 YNNKEL (reference sequence). This CDR3 is 14 amino acids long. The V end was cut by 1 base, the J end by 2 bases, with 8 bases between. CDR3 protein: CASSQGVLQETQYF. The CDR3 DNA reads as TGTGCCAGCAGCCAAGGTGTCTTACAAGAGACCCAGTACTTC.

The rearrangement uses TRBV1 and TRBJ2-1; the table's D call TRBD2 went unverified against the DNA. TRBV1 is classified as a pseudogene. This CDR3 contains 16 residues. The CDR3 nucleotides are TGCACCAGCAGCCAAGAGCGGCAGCCGTACTACAATGAGCAGTTCTTC. It translates to CTSSQERQPYYNEQFF.

The chain combines TRBV10-3 with TRBJ2-1, with D maybe TRBD2 (5 bases). V lost 6 bases to trimming and J lost 1 base, with 7 bases between them. CDR1 and CDR2 (germline): ENHRY, SYGVKD. The CDR3 spans 13 residues. The CDR3 reads CAIRDSSYNEQFF. The CDR3 nucleotides are TGTGCCATCAGGGACTCGTCCTACAATGAGCAGTTCTTC.

This clone has more than one count but fewer than ten. The chain links TRBV19 to TRBJ1-2; D not certain. The CDR3 runs 14 residues. The V gene's germline CDR1 is LNHDA and CDR2 SQIVND (reference sequence). Trimming took off 3 bases at V and 6 bases at J, with 14 bases between the two ends. The DNA for the CDR3 is TGTGCCAGTAGTATTGGCAGGATACCCAATGGCTACACCTTC. The encoded protein is CASSIGRIPNGYTF.

The gene calls are TRBV12-3 or TRBV12-4 and TRBJ1-1, with TRBD1 matching 7 bases. Trimming took 7 bases from V and 4 from J; bases not matched to a gene: 6. The CDR3 runs to 13 residues. CDR3 bases: TGTGCCAGCACCGACAGGGTACGCACTGAAGCTTTCTTT. Its translation: CASTDRVRTEAFF.

The chain joins TRBV7-9 to TRBJ2-1; D possibly corresponds to TRBD1 (6 bases). CDR1 is SEHNR, CDR2 FQNEAQ, per germline (reference sequence). The CDR3 extends over 11 amino acids. V shed 7 bases and J shed 10 bases, with 11 bases lying between them. This CDR3 is CASITGNEQFF. The CDR3, as DNA: TGTGCCAGCATAACAGGGAACGAGCAGTTCTTC.

The chain joins TRBV6-5 to TRBJ2-7; D might be TRBD1 (5 bases). Trimming took off 2 bases at V and 2 bases at J, with 10 bases between the two ends. The CDR3 consists of 14 residues. Germline V gene sequence: CDR1 MNHEY, CDR2 SVGAGI. CDR3 loop: CASSYSWGTYEQYF. The CDR3 nucleotides read TGTGCCAGCAGTTACAGCTGGGGCACCTACGAGCAGTACTTC.

The gene calls are TRBV7-9 and TRBJ2-4; D is ambiguous. Germline V lookup: CDR1 SEHNR, CDR2 FQNEAQ (reference sequence). The CDR3 covers 15 residues. Trimming stripped 0 bases from V and 7 bases from J, with 13 bases between. The DNA of the CDR3 is TGTGCCAGCAGCTTAGCGGGTGGGCAGGCCAACATTCAGTACTTC. It yields the protein CASSLAGGQANIQYF.